This T cell receptor beta chain came from a study of blood T cell repertoires in COVID-19. Clones were sequenced by immunoSEQ multiplex PCR, and TCRdb holds only the in-frame ones, with some missing. The table has approximately 280,000 clones, less than 85% seen once; the top ten hold 2.5% to 3%. What the recovered Cohort 3 donors had was two negative PCRs, clearance, or symptom resolution. J was trimmed by 0 bases and V by 1 base; bases with no gene match: 6. The germline gives CDR1 SGHRS, CDR2 YFSETQ. CDR3 size: 17 residues. V and J are TRBV5-1 and TRBJ2-3; TRBD2 aligns across 9 bases. The source is a woman aged 45-59 years who had recovered from COVID-19. Sequencing used PBMCs or T cells enriched from blood (not recorded which). CDR3 protein: CASSLRVLAGSTDTQYF. The CDR3 nucleotides are TGCGCCAGCAGCTTGAGGGTCCTAGCGGGGAGCACAGATACGCAGTATTTT.